This T cell receptor beta chain was sequenced for a study of CD8 T cells in ankylosing spondylitis. From the 5' RACE reads, TCRdb called clonotypes with MiXCR, one entry per CDR3 protein. The data contain around 440,000 distinct CDR3 sequences, 17% of them singletons. Findings and caveats of the study: Apparently characteristic of ankylosing spondylitis blood was a TCR beta motif (eight highly homologous variants).

There are 16 residues in the CDR3. The germline V gene has CDR1 SGHDN and CDR2 FVKESK. The V end was cut by 4 bases, the J end by 2 bases, with 12 bases between. This clonotype was picked up a small number of times. Its antigen is as yet unknown. This TCR came from a male donor with ankylosing spondylitis. The specimen was blood, either unsorted or a sorted T cell fraction (not recorded which). This sequence joins TRBV14 and TRBJ2-6; D uncertain. In nucleotides, the CDR3 is TGTGCCAGCAGCCGGGGTCGTACCCCTGGGGCCAACGTCCTGACTTTC. Translation gives CASSRGRTPGANVLTF.